This T cell receptor beta chain came from a study of shared clonotypes between healthy human individuals. Some clones are missing from TCRdb's copy, which holds only in-frame ones; the method was immunoSEQ multiplex PCR. Of about 2 million clones listed, around 96% are singletons. This CDR3 contains 12 residues. Germline CDR1 is SGHTA and CDR2 is FQGNSA. V dropped 5 bases and J dropped 9 bases, with 13 bases sitting between them. Positive CCR7 selection of CD45RO-negative cells yielded the naive CD8 cells, and terminally differentiated effector memory CD45RA+ cells were excluded. The receptor was derived from a man aged 18 to 29 in good health. The source material was naive CD8+ T cells sorted from blood. This chain links TRBV7-2 with TRBJ1-1; possible D gene TRBD1, 5 bases. The CDR3 here is CASSRWGGKAFF. CDR3 bases: TGTGCCAGCAGCCGGTGGGGGGGTAAAGCTTTCTTT.